These 5 T cell receptor beta chains came from one sample sequenced in a study of response to subunit inactivated influenza vaccine. MiXCR, applied by TCRdb to the RT-PCR reads, yields one record per CDR3 protein. The sample consists of almost 250,000 distinct CDR3 sequences, more than 9% of them appearing once. The sequences come from non-naive T cells sorted from PBMCs, collected 14 to 15 days before vaccination. Receptors were obtained from a man aged 45-65 years who received an inactivated influenza vaccine.

This clonotype was counted only a few times. This rearrangement joins TRBV6-1 to TRBJ2-2; 8 nucleotides agree with TRBD2. Germline CDR1 is MNHNS and CDR2 is SASEGT. V gave up 6 bases and J gave up 6 bases; unmatched junction bases: 9. The CDR3 runs 15 residues. CDR3 sequence: CASRRGALWPGELFF. The CDR3 nucleotides are TGTGCCAGCAGGCGGGGGGCGTTGTGGCCCGGGGAGCTGTTTTTT.

The chain carries TRBV6-2 or TRBV6-3 and TRBJ2-2; 7 nucleotides line up with TRBD2. The ends lost 5 bases at V and 6 bases at J; junction bases unmatched: 3. Germline V gene sequence: CDR1 MNHEY, CDR2 SVGEGT. This CDR3 has 13 residues. The CDR3 region has the DNA TGTGCCAGCAGTCGGACTAGTCCCGGGGAGCTGTTTTTT. Translating gives CASSRTSPGELFF.

The chain has TRBV11-2 and TRBJ1-2; tentatively, D is TRBD1 (5 bases). The germline V and J ends were trimmed by 7 bases and 5 bases, with 20 bases remaining between them. The CDR3 contains 15 residues. Germline V lookup: CDR1 SGHAT, CDR2 FQNNGV. CDR3 sequence: CASKGTGPNWYGYTF. The CDR3 region has the DNA TGTGCCAGCAAGGGGACGGGCCCGAACTGGTATGGCTACACCTTC.

This clonotype was seen a few times. The gene calls are TRBV24-1 and TRBJ2-1; D is unclear. This CDR3 has 12 amino acids. Looked up from germline, CDR1 is KGHDR and CDR2 is SFDVKD. V was cut by 1 base and J by 9 bases, with 6 bases left in between. The CDR3 protein is CATSDLNSEQFF. CDR3 sequence (DNA): TGTGCCACCAGTGATTTAAACTCTGAGCAGTTCTTC.

This clonotype has a count of ten or more. The V gene is TRBV9, the J gene TRBJ2-1; D perhaps matches TRBD2 (6 bases). V lost 3 bases and J lost 4, with 11 bases in between. Germline loops: CDR1 SGDLS, CDR2 YYNGEE. This CDR3 has 14 residues. The CDR3 coding sequence is TGTGCCAGCAGCGCCGGGACTGGATACAATGAGCAGTTCTTC. It encodes CASSAGTGYNEQFF. The full variable domain, with the rest looked up from reference TRBV9 and TRBJ2-1, is DSGVTQTPKHLITATGQRVTLRCSPRSGDLSVYWYQQSLDQGLQFLIQYYNGEERAKGNILERFSAQQFPDLHSELNLSSLELGDSALYFCASSAGTGYNEQFFGPGTRLTVL.